This T cell receptor beta chain stems from a study of response to subunit inactivated influenza vaccine (dated by TCRdb to the late 2010s). Looking at the study overall: Deep quantitative T cell receptor repertoire profiling was used in the study to track responses to a trivalent subunit inactivated influenza vaccine.

General study outcomes and caveats: According to the authors, only a limited number of new T cells may be recruited by each seasonal influenza vaccination.

The library was obtained by RT-PCR. Sequenced on an Illumina HiSeq 2500. TCRdb passed the public sequencing reads through fastp at Q25 and MiXCR, retaining productive beta sequences. Each entry merges the rows of one CDR3 protein and shows their most common DNA and genes. The sample profile shows about 540,000 distinct CDR3 sequences; under 25% of them were found once. Under 3.5% of the sample belongs to the ten largest clones. A note on this clonotype: There is no known antigen for this receptor. The input lacks base qualities; no much larger clone sits a single base away.

The CDR3 measures 21 amino acids from cysteine to phenylalanine. The kept DNA is CDR3 alone, 63 bases in frame from the first base. Trimming takes 4 bases off V and 1 base off J; junction bases not matched to a gene: 19. These data were also filed under a second study, of T cells expressing NK-cell markers. Per the second study: The TCR beta cDNA libraries were made using 5'RACE template switching, a step that added both a universal primer site and unique molecular identifiers. Three sorted T-cell subsets (CD3+CD56+NKG2C+, CD3+CD56+NKG2C- and CD3+CD56-NKG2C+) from under ten donors had their TCR beta-chain repertoires profiled. Seven of the eight sequenced donors were HCMV-seropositive and one was HCMV-seronegative. In several experiments an anti-gammadeltaTCR antibody was added to restrict sorting to alphabetaTCR-expressing T cells. In 5 to 7 donors, the dominant CD3+CD56+NKG2C+ clonotypes ranked among the top 10 CD8+ clonotypes, making up roughly 1.0-7.0% of CD8+ T cells. Those dominant clonotypes were again the most abundant among CD3+CD56-NKG2C+ cells in a handful of donors, at roughly 28.3-60.1%. Whether the expanded NKG2C-expressing T cell clones were specific for HCMV antigens was left unclear. The eight sequenced donors were randomly selected healthy volunteers, three men and five women. HCMV serostatus was determined by detecting HCMV-specific IgG in serum with a commercial ELISA kit. Ficoll density gradient centrifugation was used to isolate peripheral blood mononuclear cells from blood. Using Miltenyi isolation kits, CD4+ and CD8+ T cells were isolated from PBMC through magnetic immunoseparation. Synthesis of cDNA was primed from the TCR beta constant segment and was followed by two consecutive PCR amplification steps. Sequencing of the libraries produced 2 x 150 bp reads on Illumina HiSeq 2000/2500, MiSeq or NextSeq. MIGEC was used to demultiplex reads and group reads by UMI, and MiTCR was used to assemble and quantify clonotypes. Only TCR cDNA sequences supported by at least two reads were kept to exclude erroneous sequences. The tcR package was used for downstream repertoire analysis, and clonotypes were matched between fractions using CDR3 nucleotide sequence together with V segment. Antigen specificity was annotated against VDJdb with VDJmatch, allowing one amino acid substitution in CDR3.

The source of this sequence is a man aged 50 or older who received an inactivated influenza vaccine. Donor details come from another sample of the same person, matched by shared clones. This material consisted of CD4+ T cells sorted from PBMCs, taken 11 to 12 days after vaccination. The chain couples TRBV12-3 or TRBV12-4 to TRBJ2-1; a stretch of 10 junction bases matches TRBD2. The bases are TGTGCCAGCAGTTCAGACGGCTGGCTAGCGGGAGCCGGTGGGTCCTACAATGAGCAGTTCTTC. Protein translation: CASSSDGWLAGAGGSYNEQFF.